The 17 T cell receptor delta chains reported below all come from one sample, sequenced in a study of γδ T cells in repeated Plasmodium falciparum infection. Flow sorting of PBMC yielded separate Vgamma9/Vdelta2+ and Vdelta2-negative gammadelta T cell populations for bulk repertoire analysis. TCRdb ran CATT on the multiplex PCR reads. The sample records roughly 48,000 delta-chain clones, about 1.6% being singletons. Sequenced material: gamma-delta T cells from blood. The receptors were sampled from a pool of human donors (malaria-infected and uninfected, not separated).

At least ten counts were recorded for this clone. The rearrangement uses TRDV1 and TRDJ1; D is unresolved. The length of the CDR3 is 16 residues. The germline V gene has CDR1 TSWWSYY and CDR2 QGS. CDR3 loop: CSAEDCRYYYTDKLIF. CDR3 bases: TGTTCAGCAGAGGATTGTCGCTACTATTACACCGATAAACTCATCTTT.

This clone was seen at least ten times. This DNA's translation and the protein TCRdb lists, from a much larger clone, do not match at residue 11, likely due to a read error; the protein shown is translated from the DNA. The chain joins TRDV1 to TRDJ1; 9 bases match TRDD2. Germline V gene data show CDR1 as TSWWSYY and CDR2 as QGS. The CDR3 has 15 residues. The V and J ends lost 3 bases and 7 bases, in that order; junction bases with no gene match: 9. Here the CDR3 DNA reads TGTGCTCTTGGGGAGCTCCCTCCTTCCTACGGTAAACTCATCTTT. It codes for CALGELPPSYGKLIF.

Note on this clone: The TCRdb protein, from a much larger clone, departs from this DNA's translation at residue 12, likely by read error; the protein shown derives from the DNA. CDR3: CACDKVGVTDKPIF. CDR3 bases: TGTGCCTGTGACAAAGTAGGGGTCACCGATAAACCCATCTTT. The J gene was not called, though the V gene is TRDV2; the table's D call TRDD3 went unverified against the DNA. The CDR3 length is 14 residues. The V gene's germline CDR1 is GEAIGNYY and CDR2 EKD.

This chain uses TRDV1 with TRDJ1; 13 nucleotides match TRDD3. The J gene, absent from TCRdb, was called here by matching the DNA to germline. CDR3 size: 24 residues. The germline CDR1 and CDR2 sequences are TSWWSYY and QGS. The V and J ends lost 5 bases and 0 bases, in that order; junction bases with no gene match: 27. The CDR3 DNA follows: TGTGCTCTTGGGTTCGCCCCCAGGTCCTACCTCTACTGGGGGATACGGGTGTACACCGATAAACTCATCTTT. Translation gives CALGFAPRSYLYWGIRVYTDKLIF.

To note about this clone: A read error likely explains why the TCRdb protein, taken from a much larger clone, differs from this DNA's translation at residue 12; the protein shown is translated from the DNA. The chain recombines TRDV1 with TRDJ1; 10 bases are a match to TRDD3. Trimming at V came to 3 bases and at J to 0 bases, leaving 19 bases not matched to a gene. The CDR3 totals 21 residues. Looked up from germline, CDR1 is TSWWSYY and CDR2 is QGS. The CDR3 protein is CALGDLDGTGGCVIYTDKLIF. The CDR3 bases are TGTGCTCTTGGGGATCTGGACGGTACTGGGGGATGCGTCATATACACCGATAAACTCATCTTT.

Of note for this clone: The protein TCRdb lists belongs to a much larger clone and differs from this DNA's translation at residue 5, which points to a read error; the protein shown is made from the DNA. This chain connects TRDV1 to TRDJ1, with 8 nucleotides matching TRDD3. CDR3 length equals 17 residues. In germline, CDR1 is TSWWSYY, CDR2 QGS. The CDR3 DNA reads TGTGCCCTTGGGGTACGGCCTCCGGGGGATATAACCGATAAACTCATCTTT. This gives the protein CALGVRPPGDITDKLIF.

This clone was recorded a few times. The protein TCRdb gives is from a much larger clone and does not agree with this DNA's translation at residue 9, likely a read error; the protein shown here comes from the DNA. V and J are TRDV1 and TRDJ1, with TRDD3 matching 8 bases. The J gene is absent in TCRdb and was assigned here via DNA matching to germline. The germline V gene encodes CDR1 TSWWSYY and CDR2 QGS. With V trimmed by 1 base and J by 0 bases, 13 bases remained unmatched. This CDR3 comprises 19 residues. CDR3 loop: CALGERSLHWGSHTDKLIF. The DNA of the CDR3 is TGTGCTCTTGGGGAACGGTCCCTGCACTGGGGGTCACACACCGATAAACTCATCTTT.

Remarks on this clone: With only one base between it and a far larger clone, this is likely a read error. This same CDR3 is encoded by further DNA sequences in the sample. The rearrangement links TRDV1 to TRDJ1; tentatively, D is TRDD3 (6 bases). No J gene is reported in TCRdb; it was inferred here by comparing the DNA with germline. This CDR3 region has 14 residues. V lost 3 bases to trimming and J lost 0 bases, with 8 bases between them. The germline V gene has CDR1 TSWWSYY and CDR2 QGS. In DNA form, the CDR3 reads TGTGCTCTTGGGGAGCTGGGGTACACCGATAAACTCATCTTT. The encoded protein is CALGELGYTDKLIF.

Details on this clone: A read error is the likely source, as a far larger clone sits one nucleotide away. The same CDR3 arises from other DNA sequences in this sample as well. The chain employs TRDV1 and TRDJ1; 9 bases are shared with TRDD3. Per the germline V gene, CDR1 is TSWWSYY and CDR2 is QGS. The CDR3 sequence is 16 residues long. Trimming removed 1 base from V and 8 bases from J; junction bases left unmatched: 11. CDR3 in amino acids: CALGEPVRRGIPKLIF. The CDR3, as DNA: TGTGCTCTTGGGGAACCGGTCCGAAGGGGGATACCAAAACTCATCTTT.

This clone was seen at least ten times. TCRdb's protein and the DNA translation differ at residue 14; the protein here comes from the DNA. The V gene is TRDV1, the J gene TRDJ1; 8 bases fit TRDD3. This CDR3 has 21 amino acids. Trimming took 0 bases from V and 2 from J; bases not matched to a gene: 20. Germline V CDR1 and CDR2: TSWWSYY, QGS. The CDR3 is CALGELAAFPFTGGPTDKLIF. The CDR3 DNA is TGTGCTCTTGGGGAACTTGCGGCCTTCCCCTTTACTGGGGGTCCGACCGATAAACTCATCTTT.

This clone came up a few times. TCRdb records a much larger clone's protein for this DNA, with a difference at residue 22 that likely arises from a read error; the protein given is the translation of the DNA. The chain couples TRDV1 to TRDJ1; 7 bases line up with TRDD3. TCRdb carries no J gene annotation; the J gene was assigned here by matching the DNA with germline. There are 25 residues in the CDR3. Looked up from germline, CDR1 is TSWWSYY and CDR2 is QGS. The CDR3 DNA reads as TGTGCTCTTGGGGACCCAGCCTACACCCATACTGGGGTCTTAAAGCCTGGTGGTCACACCGATAGACTCATCTTT. Protein sequence: CALGDPAYTHTGVLKPGGHTDRLIF.

In its sample, this clone was seen a few times. The CDR3: CALGELNTLLRWGIKGPDKLIF. The CDR3 bases are TGTGCTCTTGGGGAACTAAACACGCTCCTACGCTGGGGGATAAAGGGGCCCGATAAACTCATCTTT. V is TRDV1 and J is TRDJ1; 10 bases agree with TRDD3. No J segment appears in TCRdb, so it was assigned here by matching the sequence to germline. V lost 0 bases, J lost 3 bases, and 22 bases stayed unmatched. CDR1 is TSWWSYY and CDR2 is QGS in the germline V gene. The length of the CDR3 is 22 residues.

This clone was observed a few times. The V gene is TRDV1, the J gene TRDJ1, with D perhaps matching TRDD3 (5 bases). TCRdb carries no J gene annotation; the J gene was assigned here by matching the DNA with germline. The CDR3 is 16 amino acids. Germline CDR1 and CDR2: TSWWSYY and QGS. V was trimmed by 0 bases and J by 3 bases, leaving 14 bases between them. The CDR3 sequence is CALGELSPGAPDKLIF. The CDR3 region has the DNA TGTGCTCTTGGGGAACTCAGTCCGGGGGCCCCCGATAAACTCATCTTT.

Ten or more counts support this clone. The sample contains more than one DNA sequence encoding this CDR3. The rearrangement uses TRDV1 and TRDJ1; TRDD2 aligns across 8 bases. The germline gives CDR1 TSWWSYY, CDR2 QGS. The CDR3 totals 17 residues. V shed 3 bases, J shed 3 bases, and the junction held 12 bases outside the gene matches. CDR3 sequence reads: CALGDSSYRYASDKLIF. CDR3 coding DNA: TGTGCTCTTGGGGACTCTTCCTACAGATACGCGTCCGATAAACTCATCTTT.

About this clone: TCRdb pairs this DNA with a much larger clone's protein that differs at residue 20, likely a read error; the protein shown was translated from the DNA. The rearrangement links TRDV2 to TRDJ1; 7 bases align to TRDD3. Germline V gene sequence: CDR1 GEAIGNYY, CDR2 EKD. The CDR3 is 21 residues long. The CDR3 region has the DNA TGTGCCTGTGACCTAATTTGGGAAATTGGGAGGGGCTGGGGGTACACCGATAAACTCACCTTT. Amino acids: CACDLIWEIGRGWGYTDKLTF.

Comment on this clone: A far larger clone is only one base removed, so a read error is likely. Other DNA sequences within the sample encode an identical CDR3. CDR3 residues: CACDTLDGGPSSDKLIF. The CDR3 DNA is TGTGCCTGTGATACGCTAGACGGGGGCCCTTCGTCAGATAAACTCATCTTT. This rearrangement joins TRDV2 to TRDJ1; the D gene could be TRDD2 or TRDD3 (5 bases each). Since TCRdb gives no J gene, matching the DNA to germline was used here to assign it. Trimming removed 4 bases from V and 5 bases from J, with 25 bases in between. The CDR3 is 17 amino acids. Looked up from germline, CDR1 is GEAIGNYY and CDR2 is EKD.

Turning to this clone: TCRdb assigns this DNA the protein of a much larger clone, which departs from its translation at residue 11; this likely reflects a read error, and the protein shown comes from translating the DNA. The rearrangement uses TRDV1 and TRDJ1, with 7 bases aligning to TRDD2. The J gene, left out of TCRdb, was set here by checking the DNA against germline. The CDR3 sequence is 19 residues long. Looked up from germline, CDR1 is TSWWSYY and CDR2 is QGS. The junction had 18 bases not matched to a gene; V was cut back by 5 bases and J by 0 bases. CDR3: CALGKPLPFLQINTDKLIF. The CDR3 bases are TGTGCTCTTGGGAAGCCACTACCTTTCCTACAGATCAACACCGATAAACTCATCTTT.